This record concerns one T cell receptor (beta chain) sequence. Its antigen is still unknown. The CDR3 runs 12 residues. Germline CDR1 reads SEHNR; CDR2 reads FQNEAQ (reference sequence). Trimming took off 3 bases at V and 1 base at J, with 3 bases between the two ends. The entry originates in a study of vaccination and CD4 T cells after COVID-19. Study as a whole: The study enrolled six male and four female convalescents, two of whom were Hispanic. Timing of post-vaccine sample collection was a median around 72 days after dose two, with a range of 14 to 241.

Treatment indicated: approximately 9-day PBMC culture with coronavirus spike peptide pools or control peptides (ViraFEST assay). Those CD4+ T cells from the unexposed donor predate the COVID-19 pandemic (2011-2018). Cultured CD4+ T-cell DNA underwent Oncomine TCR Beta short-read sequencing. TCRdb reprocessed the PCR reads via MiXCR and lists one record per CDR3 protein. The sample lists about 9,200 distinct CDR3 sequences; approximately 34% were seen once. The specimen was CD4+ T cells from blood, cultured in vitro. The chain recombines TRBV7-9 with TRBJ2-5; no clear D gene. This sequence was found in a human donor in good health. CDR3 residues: CASSFSQETQYF. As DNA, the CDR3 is TGTGCCAGCAGCTTCAGCCAAGAGACCCAGTACTTC.